This TCR beta chain was documented in a study of T cell responses to AZD1222 COVID-19 vaccine. The table came from immunoSEQ multiplex PCR; TCRdb's copy has only in-frame clones and leaves some out. The table includes 130,000 or so clones, 89% detected once. Overall study results and limits: No day 14 peak samples; only post-peak repertoires were characterized. Spike-specific TCR repertoires showed rising breadth and depth after two AZD1222 doses. A reported finding is that nearly half of spike-specific TCRs target unmutated variant regions. Spike was spanned by vaccine-associated CD4 TCRs, with dominance at 160-218 and 743-854.

Concerning this clone itself: Its antigen is as yet unknown.

The sequence was obtained from an adult who received the AZD1222 COVID-19 vaccine. The sequencing here drew on peripheral blood, taken 28 days after the second AZD1222 dose.

In nucleotides, the CDR3 is TGTGCCAGCGCCTCGGTTGGGAGCGGGCAGTACGAGCAGTACTTC. The encoded protein is CASASVGSGQYEQYF. The V call is TRBV27, the J call TRBJ2-7, with D possibly being TRBD2 (6 bases). Germline assignment: CDR1 MNHEY and CDR2 SMNVEV (reference sequence). This CDR3 has 15 residues. V gave up 8 bases and J gave up 4 bases, with 21 bases separating them.